This TCR beta chain comes out of a study of identical twins. This clonotype has a handful of counts. Its specificity is not known. The junction and the germline gene differ at one end; a read error may be behind it. Template switching added a universal primer site, and cDNA bore unique molecular identifiers. TCRdb reprocessed the 5' RACE reads with MiXCR, giving one entry per CDR3 protein. Among 220,000 or so distinct CDR3 sequences listed, around 7% were seen once. Findings of the study overall: Carriage of fewer insertions was seen in abundant cord blood beta clonotypes, whereas memory repertoires showed none. The authors noted that invariant MAIT and iNKT cells could partly confound zero-insertion analyses.

This sample was shared with a second study, whose subject was yellow fever vaccine responses in identical twins.

The receptor comes from a woman aged 18-29 years in good health. Sequenced material: memory (CD45RO+) T cells sorted from blood.

The CDR3 coding sequence is TGTGCCAGCAGTTACCCGGCTAGCGGGCCCCCGGGCTTC. Amino acids: CASSYPASGPPGF. The chain uses TRBV6-2 or TRBV6-3 and TRBJ2-1; 8 nucleotides line up with TRBD2. The CDR3 spans 13 residues. Germline assignment: CDR1 MNHEY and CDR2 SVGEGT.